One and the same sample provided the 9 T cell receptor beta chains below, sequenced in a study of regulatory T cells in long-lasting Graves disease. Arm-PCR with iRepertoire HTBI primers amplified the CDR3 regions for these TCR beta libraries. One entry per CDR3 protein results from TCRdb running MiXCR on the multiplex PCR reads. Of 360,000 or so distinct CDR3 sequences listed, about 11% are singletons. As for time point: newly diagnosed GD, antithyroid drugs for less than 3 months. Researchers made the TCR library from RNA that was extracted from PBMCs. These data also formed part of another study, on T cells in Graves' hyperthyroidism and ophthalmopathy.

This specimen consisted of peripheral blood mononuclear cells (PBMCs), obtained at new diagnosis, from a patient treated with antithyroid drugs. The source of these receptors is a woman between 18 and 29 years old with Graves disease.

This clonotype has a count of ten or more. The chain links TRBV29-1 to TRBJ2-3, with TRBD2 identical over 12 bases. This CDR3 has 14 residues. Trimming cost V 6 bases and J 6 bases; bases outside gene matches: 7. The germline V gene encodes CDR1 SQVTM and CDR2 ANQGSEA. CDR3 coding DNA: TGCAGCGTGGAAACTAGCGGGAGGATGGATACGCAGTATTTT. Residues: CSVETSGRMDTQYF.

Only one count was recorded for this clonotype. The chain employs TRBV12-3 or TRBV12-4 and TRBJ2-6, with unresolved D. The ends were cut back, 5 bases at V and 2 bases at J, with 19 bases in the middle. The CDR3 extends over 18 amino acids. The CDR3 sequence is CASSPLGISLTGANVLTF. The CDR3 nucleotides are TGTGCCAGCAGTCCCTTGGGGATCAGTCTGACTGGGGCCAACGTCCTGACTTTC.

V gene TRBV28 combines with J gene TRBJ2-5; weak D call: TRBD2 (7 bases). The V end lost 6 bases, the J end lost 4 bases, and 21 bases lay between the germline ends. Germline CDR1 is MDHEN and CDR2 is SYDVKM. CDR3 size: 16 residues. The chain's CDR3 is CASRAPYGGGGETQYF. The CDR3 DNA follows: TGTGCCAGCAGAGCCCCCTATGGGGGCGGGGGAGAGACCCAGTACTTC.

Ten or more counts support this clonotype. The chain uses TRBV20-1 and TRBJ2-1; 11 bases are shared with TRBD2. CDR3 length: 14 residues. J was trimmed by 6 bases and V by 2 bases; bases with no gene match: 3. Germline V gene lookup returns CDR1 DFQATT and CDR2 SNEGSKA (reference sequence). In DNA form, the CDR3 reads TGCAGTGCTAGACGAGGACTAGCGGGCAATGAGCAGTTCTTC. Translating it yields CSARRGLAGNEQFF.

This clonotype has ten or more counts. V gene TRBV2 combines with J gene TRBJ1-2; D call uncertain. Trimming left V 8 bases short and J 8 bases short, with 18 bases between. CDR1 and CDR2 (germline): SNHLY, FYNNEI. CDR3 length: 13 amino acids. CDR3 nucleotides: TGTGCCAGCCGTCCTTGGCTTACGGAAGGCTACACCTTC. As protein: CASRPWLTEGYTF.

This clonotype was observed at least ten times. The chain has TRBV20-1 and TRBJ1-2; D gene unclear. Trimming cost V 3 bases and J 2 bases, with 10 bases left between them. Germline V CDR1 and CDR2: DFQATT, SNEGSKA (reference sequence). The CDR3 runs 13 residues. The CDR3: CSASRLPNYGYTF. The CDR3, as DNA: TGCAGTGCTAGCCGGCTCCCCAACTATGGCTACACCTTC.

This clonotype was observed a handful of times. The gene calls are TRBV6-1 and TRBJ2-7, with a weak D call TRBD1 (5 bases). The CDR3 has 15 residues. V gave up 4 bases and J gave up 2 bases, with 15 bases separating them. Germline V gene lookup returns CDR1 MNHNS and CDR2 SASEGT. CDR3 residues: CASSVAAGQTYEQYF. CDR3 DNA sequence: TGTGCCAGCAGTGTCGCGGCAGGGCAGACCTACGAGCAGTACTTC.

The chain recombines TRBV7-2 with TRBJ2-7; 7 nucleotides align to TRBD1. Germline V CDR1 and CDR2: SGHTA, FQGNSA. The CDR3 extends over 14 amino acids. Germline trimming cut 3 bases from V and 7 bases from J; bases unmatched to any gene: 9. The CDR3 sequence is CASSLDRSTGEQYF. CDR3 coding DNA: TGTGCCAGCAGCTTGGACAGGAGTACGGGAGAGCAGTACTTC.

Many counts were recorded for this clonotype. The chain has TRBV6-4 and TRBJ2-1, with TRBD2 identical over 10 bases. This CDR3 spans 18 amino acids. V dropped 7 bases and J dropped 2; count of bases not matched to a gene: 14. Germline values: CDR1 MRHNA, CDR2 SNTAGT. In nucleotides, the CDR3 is TGTGCCAGCACGATTGGGCTAGCGGGGGCCCCCGCCTACAATGAGCAGTTCTTC. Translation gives CASTIGLAGAPAYNEQFF.